These T cell receptor beta chains were read from a single sample in a study of blood T cell repertoires in COVID-19. Generated by immunoSEQ multiplex PCR, the TCRdb table keeps only in-frame clones and is missing some. The sample records more than 300,000 clones, approximately 90% being singletons. Sequenced input: PBMCs or T cells enriched from blood (not recorded which). The receptors originated from a woman aged 40-49 years who had been exposed to COVID-19. Each CDR3 is given with its conserved first and last residue. Each record gives: V gene, D gene, J gene, clone size, CDR3 DNA, CDR3 protein. A D gene is named only where the DNA matches it firmly. Clone size appears in some rows only: once, few, many, or a class for an expanded clone.

V gene: TRBV23-1; D gene: TRBD1; J gene: TRBJ2-3; clone size: -; CDR3 DNA: TGCGCCAGCAGTCAATCCCCTACAAGGACAGGGAGCACAGATACGCAGTATTTT; CDR3 protein: CASSQSPTRTGSTDTQYF
V gene: TRBV5-1; D gene: -; J gene: TRBJ2-1; clone size: -; CDR3 DNA: TGCGCCAGCAGCTTGCCCGTCCAGGGTTTCGATGAGCAGTTCTTC; CDR3 protein: CASSLPVQGFDEQFF
V gene: TRBV9; D gene: -; J gene: TRBJ2-2; clone size: -; CDR3 DNA: TGTGCCAGCAGCCCTCGTACGAGCGCCGGGGAGCTGTTTTTT; CDR3 protein: CASSPRTSAGELFF
V gene: TRBV5-6; D gene: -; J gene: TRBJ1-1; clone size: -; CDR3 DNA: TGTGCCAGCAGCCCGGGGGGGACTGAAGCTTTCTTT; CDR3 protein: CASSPGGTEAFF
V gene: TRBV19; D gene: TRBD2; J gene: TRBJ2-1; clone size: -; CDR3 DNA: TGTGCCACCCAACATAGCGGGAGGACCTCCTACAATGAGCAGTTCTTC; CDR3 protein: CATQHSGRTSYNEQFF
V gene: TRBV18; D gene: TRBD2; J gene: TRBJ2-1; clone size: -; CDR3 DNA: TGTGCCAGCTCACTCGGGGCGGGAGTCAATGAGCAGTTCTTC; CDR3 protein: CASSLGAGVNEQFF
V gene: TRBV9; D gene: -; J gene: TRBJ2-1; clone size: -; CDR3 DNA: TGTGCCAGCAGCGTAGGGGGAGGCACCTACAATGAGCAGTTCTTC; CDR3 protein: CASSVGGGTYNEQFF
V gene: TRBV29-1; D gene: -; J gene: TRBJ1-2; clone size: -; CDR3 DNA: TGCAGCGTTGAAAGCGGCTACACCTTC; CDR3 protein: CSVESGYTF
V gene: TRBV18; D gene: TRBD1; J gene: TRBJ1-6; clone size: -; CDR3 DNA: TGTGCCAGCTCTCGGGACAGGGACAATTCACCCCTCCACTTT; CDR3 protein: CASSRDRDNSPLHF
V gene: TRBV11-3; D gene: TRBD1; J gene: TRBJ1-3; clone size: -; CDR3 DNA: TGTGCCAGCAGCCCGAAACAGGGGGCGCCCTCTGGAAACACCATATATTTT; CDR3 protein: CASSPKQGAPSGNTIYF
V gene: TRBV5-5; D gene: -; J gene: TRBJ2-7; clone size: once; CDR3 DNA: TGTGCCAGCAGCTTGGCTCAGGGCTCCTACGAGCAGTACTTC; CDR3 protein: CASSLAQGSYEQYF
V gene: TRBV2; D gene: -; J gene: TRBJ1-2; clone size: -; CDR3 DNA: TGTGCCAGCAGCGAGGCGCCTGGCCTACTCTATGGCTACACCTTC; CDR3 protein: CASSEAPGLLYGYTF
V gene: TRBV29-1; D gene: TRBD2; J gene: TRBJ2-5; clone size: -; CDR3 DNA: TGCAGCGTCTCTGGCTCGACAGCGGGGGCCCGGGAGACCCAGTACTTC; CDR3 protein: CSVSGSTAGARETQYF
V gene: TRBV5-1; D gene: -; J gene: TRBJ1-1; clone size: -; CDR3 DNA: TGCGCCAGCTCCTCCCACGGACAGAACACTGAAGCTTTCTTT; CDR3 protein: CASSSHGQNTEAFF
V gene: TRBV7-6; D gene: -; J gene: TRBJ1-1; clone size: -; CDR3 DNA: TGTGCCAGCAGCAGCGGACCCGGGAACACTGAAGCTTTCTTT; CDR3 protein: CASSSGPGNTEAFF
V gene: TRBV9; D gene: -; J gene: TRBJ2-6; clone size: -; CDR3 DNA: TGTGCCAGCAGCGCCGGACATACCTCTGGGGCCAACGTCCTGACTTTC; CDR3 protein: CASSAGHTSGANVLTF
V gene: TRBV4-3; D gene: TRBD2; J gene: TRBJ2-2; clone size: -; CDR3 DNA: TGCGCCAGCAGCCCCACCCCCAGCGGGAGGGCCACCGGGGAGCTGTTTTTT; CDR3 protein: CASSPTPSGRATGELFF
V gene: TRBV3-1/TRBV3-2; D gene: -; J gene: TRBJ2-2; clone size: -; CDR3 DNA: TGTGCCAGCAGCCAAGACCTCTGGGGTAGGTTGGGAGTCGTGAACACCGGGGAGCTGTTTTTT; CDR3 protein: CASSQDLWGRLGVVNTGELFF
V gene: TRBV19; D gene: -; J gene: TRBJ2-3; clone size: -; CDR3 DNA: TGTGCCAGTAGTATCTCCGTAGCCACAGATACGCAGTATTTT; CDR3 protein: CASSISVATDTQYF
V gene: TRBV6-5; D gene: TRBD1; J gene: TRBJ1-6; clone size: once; CDR3 DNA: TGTGCCAGCAGTACCGGGACAGGGAATTCACCCCTCCACTTT; CDR3 protein: CASSTGTGNSPLHF
V gene: TRBV2; D gene: -; J gene: TRBJ1-2; clone size: -; CDR3 DNA: TGTGCCAGCAGTGAAGGCGGACAGATCTATGGCTACACCTTC; CDR3 protein: CASSEGGQIYGYTF
V gene: TRBV3-1/TRBV3-2; D gene: TRBD2; J gene: TRBJ2-3; clone size: -; CDR3 DNA: TGTGCCAGCGGAACTAGTATGCGGGGGGCGGGAGTTACGGTGGATACGCAGTATTTT; CDR3 protein: CASGTSMRGAGVTVDTQYF
V gene: TRBV7-8; D gene: TRBD1; J gene: TRBJ1-2; clone size: -; CDR3 DNA: TGTGCCAGCAGCTTATCGGGGACAGGGGGGTATGGCTACACCTTC; CDR3 protein: CASSLSGTGGYGYTF
V gene: TRBV6-5; D gene: TRBD1; J gene: TRBJ1-1; clone size: -; CDR3 DNA: TGTGCCAGCTCCAGGACAGGACGGAACACTGAAGCTTTCTTT; CDR3 protein: CASSRTGRNTEAFF
V gene: TRBV5-4; D gene: -; J gene: TRBJ1-2; clone size: -; CDR3 DNA: TGTGCCAGCAGCTTCCTGGCGACAGGAAACTATGGCTACACCTTC; CDR3 protein: CASSFLATGNYGYTF
V gene: TRBV6-5; D gene: -; J gene: TRBJ1-1; clone size: -; CDR3 DNA: TGTGCCAGCACTCCCGGGACACCAAACACTGAAGCTTTCTTT; CDR3 protein: CASTPGTPNTEAFF